This TCR beta chain is drawn from a study of T cells in Graves' hyperthyroidism and ophthalmopathy. Comment on this clonotype: Antigen unknown.

TCR beta CDR3 regions were amplified from RNA. Carried out on the TCR CDR3, a first-round RT-PCR used the HTBI primer set. TCRdb redid the calling of the multiplex PCR reads with MiXCR, one entry per CDR3 protein. The repertoire holds a few hundred thousand distinct CDR3 sequences, with around 20% as singletons. The germline V gene encodes CDR1 SGHTA and CDR2 FQGNSA. The ends lost 4 bases at V and 6 bases at J; junction bases unmatched: 6. The CDR3 length is 15 residues. Study findings and constraints: Most thyroid clonotypes expanded above 0.001 appeared in blood too.

Patients with ophthalmopathy all had a Clinical Activity Score of at least 3, a NOSPECS grade of at least 4 and duration under 3 months. The sequenced sample was blood. The source is a man younger than 35 with Graves' ophthalmopathy. This chain uses TRBV7-2 with TRBJ1-6; 7 positions agree with TRBD1. The CDR3 loop is CASSSGQVSNSPLHF. The CDR3 nucleotides read TGTGCCAGCAGCTCCGGACAGGTTTCTAATTCACCCCTCCACTTT.